The 30 T cell receptor beta chains given below trace back to one sample, sequenced in a study of beta chain features in type 1 diabetes. Whole-study results and caveats: A moderate, significant TCRB CDR3 shortening appeared in type 1 diabetes across four CD4+ subsets.

These receptors' antigens are unknown. Of the isolated RNA, all was reverse transcribed, and so the sequenced material was expressed TCRB transcripts. Method: immunoSEQ multiplex PCR; TCRdb's copy keeps in-frame clones and lacks some. The data contain around 300,000 clones, about 15% of them seen just once; the ten biggest clones take up approximately 0.015%. Sequenced sample: naive CD4+ T cells from blood. The origin of the receptors is a man aged 18 to 30 with type 1 diabetes.

A few counts support this clone. This chain uses TRBV18 with TRBJ2-5; the match to TRBD1 covers 8 bases. In germline, CDR1 is KGHSH, CDR2 LQKENI. V lost 6 bases and J lost 5; bases outside the gene matches: 2. The CDR3 sequence is 12 residues long. The CDR3 region is CASSRDRETQYF. The CDR3 coding sequence is TGTGCCAGCTCCCGGGACAGGGAGACCCAGTACTTC.

The V gene is TRBV4-3, the J gene TRBJ1-4, with 9 nucleotides matching TRBD1. Per germline, CDR1 LGHNA and CDR2 YSLEER. The CDR3 totals 14 residues. V lost 3 bases and J lost 5; bases outside the gene matches: 1. This CDR3 is CASSQDRGNEKLFF. The CDR3 region has the DNA TGCGCCAGCAGCCAGGACAGGGGAAATGAAAAACTGTTTTTT.

V and J are TRBV6-5 and TRBJ2-7, with D unclear. Germline V gene data show CDR1 as MNHEY and CDR2 as SVGAGI. The CDR3 contains 13 residues. The V gene lost 3 bases and the J gene lost 5 bases, with 11 bases spanning the gap. The CDR3 DNA sequence: TGTGCCAGCAGTTATTCGTATCGGGACGAGCAGTACTTC. Translation: CASSYSYRDEQYF.

The chain combines TRBV5-1 with TRBJ2-7, with 7 bases aligning to TRBD1. CDR3 length: 15 residues. Trimming at V came to 3 bases and at J to 6 bases, leaving 12 bases not matched to a gene. Germline CDR1 is SGHRS and CDR2 is YFSETQ. CDR3 loop: CASSWTRQGVTEQYF. CDR3 in DNA: TGCGCCAGCAGCTGGACACGGCAGGGGGTTACCGAGCAGTACTTC.

This clone was found a few times. The chain joins TRBV11-2 to TRBJ2-1, with 7 bases matching TRBD2. The V segment lost 3 bases and the J segment 6 bases; nucleotides outside the gene matches: 11. This CDR3 is 16 amino acids long. Looked up from germline, CDR1 is SGHAT and CDR2 is FQNNGV. CDR3 DNA sequence: TGTGCCAGCAGCTTTCAAGCGGGGTCAAATGTCAATGAGCAGTTCTTC. It translates to CASSFQAGSNVNEQFF.

This clone was recorded a few times. The chain uses TRBV29-1 and TRBJ1-1; D is uncertain. This CDR3 spans 13 amino acids. Germline V gives CDR1 SQVTM, CDR2 ANQGSEA. V was pared by 4 bases and J by 1 base, with 10 bases between. The CDR3 bases are TGCAGCGTTGTAGCCAACCAGAACACTGAAGCTTTCTTT. Translating it yields CSVVANQNTEAFF.

The chain is built from TRBV6-4 and TRBJ1-1, with TRBD1 as a possible D gene (6 bases). Germline CDR1 is MRHNA and CDR2 is SNTAGT. The CDR3 is made up of 13 amino acids. V was clipped by 7 bases and J by 0 bases, with 9 bases between them. The CDR3 is CASKRTVNTEAFF. The CDR3 DNA is TGTGCCAGCAAGCGGACAGTGAACACTGAAGCTTTCTTT.

The rearrangement joins TRBV15 to TRBJ2-2; 10 bases line up with TRBD2. V was pared by 2 bases and J by 6 bases, with 3 bases of the junction left unmatched. Germline CDR1 is LNHNV and CDR2 is YYDKDF (reference sequence). The CDR3 runs to 15 residues. CDR3 bases: TGTGCCACCAGCAGACGGACTAGCGGTGCCGGGGAGCTGTTTTTT. Amino acid sequence: CATSRRTSGAGELFF.

V is TRBV18 and J is TRBJ2-3, with D unresolved. The V end was cut by 2 bases, the J end by 2 bases, with 14 bases between. From germline, CDR1 is KGHSH and CDR2 LQKENI. The CDR3 is 16 residues long. The CDR3, as DNA: TGTGCCAGCTCACCAGCCCAGGTTGAACTCACAGATACGCAGTATTTT. This encodes CASSPAQVELTDTQYF.

The chain employs TRBV7-8 and TRBJ2-3, with D possibly TRBD1 on 7 matching bases. This CDR3 is 13 amino acids long. V shed 5 bases and J shed 9 bases, with 15 bases lying between them. CDR1 and CDR2 from the germline V gene are SGHVS and FQNEAQ. CDR3 nucleotide sequence: TGTGCCAGCAGCCGCGGGACAGTTAAAACGCAGTATTTT. Its translation is CASSRGTVKTQYF.

V is TRBV6-6 and J is TRBJ2-7; no reliable D call. V lost 2 bases to trimming and J lost 2 bases, with 4 bases between them. Germline V gene data show CDR1 as MNHNY and CDR2 as SVGAGI (reference sequence). This CDR3 is 12 amino acids long. The CDR3 DNA sequence: TGTGCCAGCAGTTACACGGCCTACGAGCAGTACTTC. This gives the protein CASSYTAYEQYF.

The chain is built from TRBV5-4 and TRBJ1-2; 7 nucleotides agree with TRBD1. CDR3 length: 15 amino acids. CDR1 and CDR2 from the germline V gene are SGHNT and YYREEE (reference sequence). The ends lost 0 bases at V and 6 bases at J; junction bases unmatched: 8. CDR3 residues: CASSLGRGQGNGYTF. The CDR3 nucleotides are TGTGCCAGCAGCTTGGGAAGGGGGCAGGGGAATGGCTACACCTTC.

The gene calls are TRBV7-9 and TRBJ2-1, with 14 bases that match TRBD2. The V segment lost 4 bases and the J segment 9 bases; nucleotides outside the gene matches: 11. The CDR3 runs 17 residues. CDR1 is SEHNR and CDR2 is FQNEAQ in the germline V gene (reference sequence). The CDR3 sequence is CASSSAGTSGRKGEQFF. In DNA, the CDR3 is TGTGCCAGCAGCTCCGCCGGGACTAGCGGGAGAAAGGGTGAGCAGTTCTTC.

In this sample, this clone turned up a few times. The chain joins TRBV19 to TRBJ1-2; 7 bases align to TRBD1. The CDR3 spans 13 residues. The V segment lost 6 bases and the J segment 3 bases; nucleotides outside the gene matches: 4. The germline V gene encodes CDR1 LNHDA and CDR2 SQIVND (reference sequence). CDR3 protein: CASSPGTDYGYTF. The DNA of the CDR3 is TGTGCCAGTAGCCCCGGGACAGACTATGGCTACACCTTC. Supplemented by reference TRBV19 and TRBJ1-2, the full variable domain reads DGGITQSPKYLFRKEGQNVTLSCEQNLNHDAMYWYRQDPGQGLRLIYYSQIVNDFQKGDIAEGYSVSREKKESFPLTVTSAQKNPTAFYLCASSPGTDYGYTFGSGTRLTVV.

The rearrangement links TRBV5-1 to TRBJ2-5; TRBD1 agrees at 8 bases. This CDR3 is 13 amino acids long. The J segment lost 4 bases and the V segment lost 7 bases, leaving 6 bases of the junction unmatched. Germline V CDR1 and CDR2: SGHRS, YFSETQ. The CDR3 bases are TGCGCCAGCGGCGACAGGGGTGGAGAGACCCAGTACTTC. Encoded protein: CASGDRGGETQYF.

This clone was counted a few times. This chain connects TRBV5-1 to TRBJ2-5, with a tentative D call TRBD2 (6 bases). V lost 4 bases and J lost 4, with 20 bases in between. Looked up from germline, CDR1 is SGHRS and CDR2 is YFSETQ. The CDR3 runs 16 residues. The DNA for the CDR3 is TGCGCCAGCAGCCTCGGAAGTACGGGAGTAGGAGAGACCCAGTACTTC. Translated: CASSLGSTGVGETQYF.

The chain recombines TRBV6-1 with TRBJ2-3; 9 nucleotides line up with TRBD2. CDR3 length: 18 amino acids. Germline CDR1 is MNHNS and CDR2 is SASEGT. Trimming at V came to 4 bases and at J to 1 base, leaving 12 bases not matched to a gene. The CDR3: CASSARFLAGWGTDTQYF. The CDR3 DNA is TGTGCCAGCAGTGCCAGGTTCCTAGCGGGATGGGGCACAGATACGCAGTATTTT.

V is TRBV7-9 and J is TRBJ1-2; TRBD1 matches at 7 bases. Trimming took 7 bases from V and 6 from J; bases not matched to a gene: 8. This CDR3 contains 13 residues. Germline values: CDR1 SEHNR, CDR2 FQNEAQ (reference sequence). CDR3 region: CASTLRQGDGYTF. CDR3 coding DNA: TGTGCCAGCACACTGAGGCAGGGGGATGGCTACACCTTC. The whole variable domain, filled in from reference TRBV7-9 and TRBJ1-2, reads DTGVSQNPRHKITKRGQNVTFRCDPISEHNRLYWYRQTLGQGPEFLTYFQNEAQLEKSRLLSDRFSAERPKGSFSTLEIQRTEQGDSAMYLCASTLRQGDGYTFGSGTRLTVV.

This chain uses TRBV5-6 with TRBJ2-7, with D tentatively TRBD2 (5 bases). The V gene's germline CDR1 is SGHDT and CDR2 YYEEEE. The CDR3 length is 13 residues. Deletions cut 2 bases from V and 3 bases from J, with 9 bases between. The CDR3 sequence: CASSLLRGYEQYF. CDR3 nucleotide sequence: TGTGCCAGCAGCTTACTACGGGGCTACGAGCAGTACTTC.

The CDR3 spells CSVESGEASGYTF. The CDR3 DNA sequence: TGCAGCGTTGAGTCCGGGGAAGCGTCCGGCTACACCTTC. The rearrangement uses TRBV29-1 and TRBJ1-2; no clear D gene. Germline V gene lookup returns CDR1 SQVTM and CDR2 ANQGSEA. There are 13 residues in the CDR3. Trimming took 3 bases from V and 8 from J, leaving 16 bases between them.

A few counts support this clone. The genes are TRBV10-3 and TRBJ2-7; D ambiguous. The CDR3 contains 15 residues. Germline V gives CDR1 ENHRY, CDR2 SYGVKD. V shed 3 bases and J shed 2 bases, with 14 bases lying between them. The CDR3 region has the DNA TGTGCCATCAGTGACTCGTCGAGGAGCCCCTACGAGCAGTACTTC. Its translation: CAISDSSRSPYEQYF.

The gene calls are TRBV7-6 and TRBJ1-1, with D unresolved. V was shortened by 3 bases and J by 7 bases, with 6 bases between the two germline ends. The germline gives CDR1 SGHVS, CDR2 FNYEAQ. CDR3 size: 11 residues. For the CDR3, the DNA is TGTGCCAGCAGCTTTGGCGGTGAAGCTTTCTTT. It is translated as CASSFGGEAFF.

V gene TRBV5-1 combines with J gene TRBJ2-3, with D perhaps matching TRBD1 (5 bases). With 6 bases removed from V and 2 bases from J, the gap between germline ends came to 13 bases. Germline assignment: CDR1 SGHRS and CDR2 YFSETQ. The CDR3 is 14 residues long. The CDR3 nucleotides are TGCGCCAGCACCGTGGCAGGGAACACAGATACGCAGTATTTT. Its translation is CASTVAGNTDTQYF. Complete variable domain (other parts from reference TRBV5-1 and TRBJ2-3): KAGVTQTPRYLIKTRGQQVTLSCSPISGHRSVSWYQQTPGQGLQFLFEYFSETQRNKGNFPGRFSGRQFSNSRSEMNVSTLELGDSALYLCASTVAGNTDTQYFGPGTRLTVL.

The chain employs TRBV18 and TRBJ1-2; weak D call: TRBD1 (5 bases). The CDR3 extends over 14 amino acids. Per the germline V gene, CDR1 is KGHSH and CDR2 is LQKENI. V lost 3 bases, J lost 0 bases, and 8 bases lay in between. The chain's CDR3 is CASSPGTSNYGYTF. CDR3 DNA: TGTGCCAGCTCACCCGGGACTTCTAACTATGGCTACACCTTC. The whole variable domain, filled in from reference TRBV18 and TRBJ1-2, reads NAGVMQNPRHLVRRRGQEARLRCSPMKGHSHVYWYRQLPEEGLKFMVYLQKENIIDESGMPKERFSAEFPKEGPSILRIQQVVRGDSAAYFCASSPGTSNYGYTFGSGTRLTVV.

V gene TRBV19 combines with J gene TRBJ2-1; D is unresolved. V lost 5 bases and J 7 bases, leaving 12 bases between the germline ends. CDR3 length equals 13 residues. Germline V gives CDR1 LNHDA, CDR2 SQIVND (reference sequence). CDR3 region: CASSHSRVNEQFF. CDR3 nucleotide sequence: TGTGCCAGTAGTCACTCCCGGGTTAATGAGCAGTTCTTC.

The chain links TRBV7-2 to TRBJ2-7, with D possibly TRBD2 on 7 matching bases. The CDR3 has 15 amino acids. V lost 5 bases, J lost 3 bases, and 17 bases lay in between. The germline V gene encodes CDR1 SGHTA and CDR2 FQGNSA. The CDR3 is CASSILQGGSYEQYF. CDR3 bases: TGTGCCAGCAGCATTCTACAGGGAGGGAGCTACGAGCAGTACTTC. Combining the CDR3 with reference TRBV7-2 and TRBJ2-7 gives the whole variable domain GAGVSQSPSNKVTEKGKDVELRCDPISGHTALYWYRQSLGQGLEFLIYFQGNSAPDKSGLPSDRFSAERTGGSVSTLTIQRTQQEDSAVYLCASSILQGGSYEQYFGPGTRLTVT.

The genes are TRBV19 and TRBJ2-2; the match to TRBD2 covers 8 bases. Trimming cost V 3 bases and J 2 bases; bases outside gene matches: 5. CDR1 LNHDA and CDR2 SQIVND come from the germline V gene (reference sequence). The CDR3 spans 16 residues. This CDR3 reads CASSMGSGANTGELFF. CDR3 DNA sequence: TGTGCCAGTAGTATGGGTAGCGGGGCCAACACCGGGGAGCTGTTTTTT.

CDR3 DNA: TGTGCCAGCAGTAGACAGGGGGCTATCAGTTTGCATGGCTACACCTTC. This codes for CASSRQGAISLHGYTF. The V call is TRBV2, the J call TRBJ1-2, with 10 bases aligning to TRBD1. V was clipped by 5 bases and J by 6 bases; unmatched bases: 12. Per germline, CDR1 SNHLY and CDR2 FYNNEI. CDR3 length: 16 residues.

This sequence joins TRBV19 and TRBJ2-7, with no clear D. Germline CDR1 is LNHDA and CDR2 is SQIVND (reference sequence). The V end was cut by 6 bases, the J end by 0 bases, with 6 bases between. The CDR3 extends over 12 amino acids. The CDR3 is CASSGYSYEQYF. CDR3 sequence (DNA): TGTGCCAGTAGCGGGTACTCCTACGAGCAGTACTTC. Filled out from reference TRBV19 and TRBJ2-7, the complete variable domain reads DGGITQSPKYLFRKEGQNVTLSCEQNLNHDAMYWYRQDPGQGLRLIYYSQIVNDFQKGDIAEGYSVSREKKESFPLTVTSAQKNPTAFYLCASSGYSYEQYFGPGTRLTVT.

V is TRBV4-3 and J is TRBJ2-1; TRBD1 matches at 9 bases. The CDR3 is 16 amino acids. Per germline, CDR1 LGHNA and CDR2 YSLEER. The trim removed 3 bases at V and 8 bases at J, leaving 11 bases unmatched. The CDR3 loop reads CASSQGEGQGYDEQFF. The CDR3, as DNA: TGCGCCAGCAGCCAGGGGGAAGGACAGGGGTACGATGAGCAGTTCTTC.